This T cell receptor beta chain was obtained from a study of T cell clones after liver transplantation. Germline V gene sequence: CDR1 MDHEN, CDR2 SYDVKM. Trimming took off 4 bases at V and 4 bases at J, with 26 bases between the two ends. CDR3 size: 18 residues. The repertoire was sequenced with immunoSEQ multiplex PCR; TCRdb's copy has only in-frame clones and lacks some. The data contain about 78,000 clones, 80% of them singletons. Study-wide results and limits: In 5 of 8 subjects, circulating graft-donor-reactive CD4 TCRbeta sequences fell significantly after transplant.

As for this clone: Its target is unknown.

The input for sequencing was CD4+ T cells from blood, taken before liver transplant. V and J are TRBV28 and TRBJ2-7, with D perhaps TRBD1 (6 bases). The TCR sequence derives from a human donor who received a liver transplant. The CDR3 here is CASSWGWGVQGASYEQYF. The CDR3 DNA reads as TGTGCCAGCAGTTGGGGCTGGGGTGTACAGGGCGCCTCATACGAGCAGTACTTC.